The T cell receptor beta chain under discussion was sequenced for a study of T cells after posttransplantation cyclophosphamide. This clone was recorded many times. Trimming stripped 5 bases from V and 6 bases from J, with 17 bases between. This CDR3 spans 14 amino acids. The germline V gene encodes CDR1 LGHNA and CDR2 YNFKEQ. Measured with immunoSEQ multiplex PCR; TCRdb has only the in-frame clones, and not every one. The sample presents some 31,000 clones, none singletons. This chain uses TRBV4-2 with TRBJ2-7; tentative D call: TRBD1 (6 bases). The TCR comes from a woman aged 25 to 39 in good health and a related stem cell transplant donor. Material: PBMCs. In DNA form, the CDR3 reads TGTGCCAGCAGCAGATCGACAGGACCAAGCGAGCAGTACTTC. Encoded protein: CASSRSTGPSEQYF.